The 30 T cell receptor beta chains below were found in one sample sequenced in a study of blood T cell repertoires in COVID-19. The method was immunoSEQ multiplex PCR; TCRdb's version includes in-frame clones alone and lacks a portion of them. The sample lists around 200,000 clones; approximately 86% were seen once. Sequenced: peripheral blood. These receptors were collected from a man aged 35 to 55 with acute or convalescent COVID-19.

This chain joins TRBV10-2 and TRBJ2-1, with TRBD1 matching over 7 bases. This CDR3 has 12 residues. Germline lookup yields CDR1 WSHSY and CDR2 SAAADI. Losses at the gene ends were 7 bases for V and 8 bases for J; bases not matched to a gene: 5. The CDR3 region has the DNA TGCGCCAGCACGCCAGGGGGTGATGAGCAGTTCTTC. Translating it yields CASTPGGDEQFF.

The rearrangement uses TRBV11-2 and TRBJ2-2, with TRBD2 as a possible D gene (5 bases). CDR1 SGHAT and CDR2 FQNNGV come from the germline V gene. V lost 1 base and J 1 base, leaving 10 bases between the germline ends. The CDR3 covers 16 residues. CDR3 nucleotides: TGTGCCAGCAGCTTAGCGGGGAGAGGGAACACCGGGGAGCTGTTTTTT. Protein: CASSLAGRGNTGELFF.

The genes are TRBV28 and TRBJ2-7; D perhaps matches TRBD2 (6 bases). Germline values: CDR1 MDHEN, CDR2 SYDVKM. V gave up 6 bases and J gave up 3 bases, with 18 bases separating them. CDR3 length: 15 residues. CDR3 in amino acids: CASSSTGVNDYEQYF. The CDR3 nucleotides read TGTGCCAGCAGCTCAACGGGGGTAAATGACTACGAGCAGTACTTC. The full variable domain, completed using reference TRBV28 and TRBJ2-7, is DVKVTQSSRYLVKRTGEKVFLECVQDMDHENMFWYRQDPGLGLRLIYFSYDVKMKEKGDIPEGYSVSREKKERFSLILESASTNQTSMYLCASSSTGVNDYEQYFGPGTRLTVT.

The DNA of the CDR3 is TGTGCCAGCAGTTCCCAGGGCCTCGCTGGTATGAGCCAGCATTTT. It encodes CASSSQGLAGMSQHF. The chain joins TRBV6-5 to TRBJ1-5; perhaps TRBD1 as D (5 bases). The CDR3 runs 15 residues. Germline-derived CDR1 and CDR2 are MNHEY and SVGAGI. V lost 4 bases and J lost 12, with 22 bases in between.

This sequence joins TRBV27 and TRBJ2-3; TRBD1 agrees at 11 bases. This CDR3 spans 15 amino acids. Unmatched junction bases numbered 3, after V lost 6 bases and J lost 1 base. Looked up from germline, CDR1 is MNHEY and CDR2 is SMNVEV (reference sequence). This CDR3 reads CASRDRGLGTDTQYF. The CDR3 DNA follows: TGTGCCAGCAGGGACAGGGGGCTTGGCACAGATACGCAGTATTTT.

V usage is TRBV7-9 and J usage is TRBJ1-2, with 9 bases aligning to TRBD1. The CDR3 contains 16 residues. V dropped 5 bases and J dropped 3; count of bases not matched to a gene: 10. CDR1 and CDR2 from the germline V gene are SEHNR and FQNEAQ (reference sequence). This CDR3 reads CASSPNLQGADYGYTF. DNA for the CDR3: TGTGCCAGCAGCCCGAATCTACAGGGGGCTGACTATGGCTACACCTTC.

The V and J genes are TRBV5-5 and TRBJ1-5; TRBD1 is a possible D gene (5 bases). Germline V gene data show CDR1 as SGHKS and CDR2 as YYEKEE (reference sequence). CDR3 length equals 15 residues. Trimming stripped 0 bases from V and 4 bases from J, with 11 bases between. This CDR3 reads CASSLDQGLNQPQHF. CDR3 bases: TGTGCCAGCAGCTTGGACCAGGGATTGAATCAGCCCCAGCATTTT.

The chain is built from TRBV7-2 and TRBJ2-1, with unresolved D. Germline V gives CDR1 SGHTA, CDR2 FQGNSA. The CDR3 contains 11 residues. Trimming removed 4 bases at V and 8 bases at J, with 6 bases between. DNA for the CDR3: TGTGCCAGCAGCTCTTATTATGAGCAGTTCTTC. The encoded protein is CASSSYYEQFF. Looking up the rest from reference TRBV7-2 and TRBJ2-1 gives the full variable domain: GAGVSQSPSNKVTEKGKDVELRCDPISGHTALYWYRQSLGQGLEFLIYFQGNSAPDKSGLPSDRFSAERTGGSVSTLTIQRTQQEDSAVYLCASSSYYEQFFGPGTRLTVL.

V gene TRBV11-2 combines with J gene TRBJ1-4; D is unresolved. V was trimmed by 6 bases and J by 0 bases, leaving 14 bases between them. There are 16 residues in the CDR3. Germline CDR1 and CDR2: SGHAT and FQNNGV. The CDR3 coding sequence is TGTGCCAGCAGTCTCACAAGCGGCGCAACTAATGAAAAACTGTTTTTT. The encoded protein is CASSLTSGATNEKLFF.

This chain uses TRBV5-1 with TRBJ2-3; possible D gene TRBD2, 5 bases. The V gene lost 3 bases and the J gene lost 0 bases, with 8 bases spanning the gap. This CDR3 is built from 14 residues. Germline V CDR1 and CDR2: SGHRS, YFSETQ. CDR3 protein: CASSWTSSTDTQYF. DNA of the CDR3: TGCGCCAGCAGCTGGACTTCTAGCACAGATACGCAGTATTTT.

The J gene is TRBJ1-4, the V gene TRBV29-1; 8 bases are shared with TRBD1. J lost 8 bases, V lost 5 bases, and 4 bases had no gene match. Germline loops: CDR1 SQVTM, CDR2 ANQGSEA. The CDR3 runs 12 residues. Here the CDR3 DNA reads TGCAGCGTTTCCAGGGGGCGAGAAAAACTGTTTTTT. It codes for CSVSRGREKLFF.

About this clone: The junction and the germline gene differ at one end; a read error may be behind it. CDR3 nucleotide sequence: TGTGCCTGGAGTGTATCCCGAGGAGTCCAGGGTTTT. Residues: CAWSVSRGVQGF. This chain uses TRBV30 with TRBJ1-5; D is possibly TRBD1 (5 bases). This CDR3 comprises 12 residues. The germline CDR1 and CDR2 sequences are GTSNPN and SVGIG (reference sequence).

CDR3 amino acids: CASRQYGTGFTYEQYF. The CDR3 coding sequence is TGTGCCAGTAGGCAATATGGGACAGGCTTCACCTACGAGCAGTACTTC. This rearrangement joins TRBV19 to TRBJ2-7, with 8 bases fitting TRBD1. This CDR3 comprises 16 residues. The V segment lost 6 bases and the J segment 2 bases; nucleotides outside the gene matches: 12. Germline V gene lookup returns CDR1 LNHDA and CDR2 SQIVND (reference sequence).

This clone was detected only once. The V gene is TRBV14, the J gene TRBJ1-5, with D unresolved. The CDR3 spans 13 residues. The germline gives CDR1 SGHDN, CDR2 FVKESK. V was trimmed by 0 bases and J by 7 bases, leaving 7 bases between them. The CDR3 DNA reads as TGTGCCAGCAGCCAAGATACATCCCAGCCCCAGCATTTT. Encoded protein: CASSQDTSQPQHF.

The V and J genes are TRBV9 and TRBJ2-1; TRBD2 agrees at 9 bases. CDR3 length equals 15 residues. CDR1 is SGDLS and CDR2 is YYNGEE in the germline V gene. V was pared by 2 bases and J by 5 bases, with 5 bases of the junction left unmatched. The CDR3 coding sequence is TGTGCCAGCAGCGTTCTAGCGGGACCGAACAATGAGCAGTTCTTC. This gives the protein CASSVLAGPNNEQFF.

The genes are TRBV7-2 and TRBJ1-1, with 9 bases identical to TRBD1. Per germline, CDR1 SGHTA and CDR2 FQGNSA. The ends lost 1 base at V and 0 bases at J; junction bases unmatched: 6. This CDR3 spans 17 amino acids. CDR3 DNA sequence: TGTGCCAGCAGCTTAGGTTACAGGGGGCTCATGAACACTGAAGCTTTCTTT. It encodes CASSLGYRGLMNTEAFF.

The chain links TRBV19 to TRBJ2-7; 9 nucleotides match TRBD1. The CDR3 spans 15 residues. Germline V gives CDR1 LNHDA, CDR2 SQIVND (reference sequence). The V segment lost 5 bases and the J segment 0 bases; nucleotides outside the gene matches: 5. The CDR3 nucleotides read TGTGCCAGTAGTGCCGGGACAGGGTTCTCCTACGAGCAGTACTTC. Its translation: CASSAGTGFSYEQYF.

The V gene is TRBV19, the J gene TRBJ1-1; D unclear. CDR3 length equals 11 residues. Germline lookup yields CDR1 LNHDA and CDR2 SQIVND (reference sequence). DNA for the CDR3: TGTGTCCTTAGGTTACAGACTGAAGCTTTCTTT. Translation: CVLRLQTEAFF.

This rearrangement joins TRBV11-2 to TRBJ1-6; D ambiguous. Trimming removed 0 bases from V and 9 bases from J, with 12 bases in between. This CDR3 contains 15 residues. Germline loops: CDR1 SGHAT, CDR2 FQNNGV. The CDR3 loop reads CASSLDAATGSPLHF. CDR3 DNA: TGTGCCAGCAGCTTAGACGCGGCCACGGGTTCACCCCTCCACTTT.

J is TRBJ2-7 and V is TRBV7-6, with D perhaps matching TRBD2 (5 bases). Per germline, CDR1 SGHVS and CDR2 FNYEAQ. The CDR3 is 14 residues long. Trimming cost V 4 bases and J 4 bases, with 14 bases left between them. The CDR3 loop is CASSSGSLGYEQYF. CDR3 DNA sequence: TGTGCCAGCAGCTCGGGAAGTCTCGGGTACGAGCAGTACTTC.

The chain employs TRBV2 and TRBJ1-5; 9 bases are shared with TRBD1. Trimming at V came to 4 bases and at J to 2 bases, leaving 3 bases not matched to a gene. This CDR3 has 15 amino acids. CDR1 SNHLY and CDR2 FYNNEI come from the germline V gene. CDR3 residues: CASSVGQGRNQPQHF. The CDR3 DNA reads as TGTGCCAGCAGTGTAGGACAGGGGCGCAATCAGCCCCAGCATTTT.

The CDR3 DNA is TGCGCCAGCAGCCCAAACAGGGGGCTTTTCGCTCTGACTGAAGCTTTCTTT. Protein sequence: CASSPNRGLFALTEAFF. The gene calls are TRBV5-1 and TRBJ1-1; 9 bases fit TRBD1. Trimming took 4 bases from V and 5 from J; bases not matched to a gene: 15. Per the germline V gene, CDR1 is SGHRS and CDR2 is YFSETQ. This CDR3 region has 17 residues.

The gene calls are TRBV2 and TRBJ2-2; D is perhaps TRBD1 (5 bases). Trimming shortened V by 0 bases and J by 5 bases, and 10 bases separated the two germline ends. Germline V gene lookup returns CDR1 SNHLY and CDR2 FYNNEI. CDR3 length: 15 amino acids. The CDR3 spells CASSEAQGYTGELFF. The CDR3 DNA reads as TGTGCCAGCAGTGAAGCGCAGGGATATACCGGGGAGCTGTTTTTT. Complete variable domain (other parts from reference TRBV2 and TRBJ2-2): EPEVTQTPSHQVTQMGQEVILRCVPISNHLYFYWYRQILGQKVEFLVSFYNNEISEKSEIFDDQFSVERPDGSNFTLKIRSTKLEDSAMYFCASSEAQGYTGELFFGEGSRLTVL.

Here the CDR3 reads CASSQDQGQGTEAFF. The DNA for the CDR3 is TGCGCCAGCAGCCAAGATCAAGGACAGGGCACTGAAGCTTTCTTT. The chain couples TRBV4-1 to TRBJ1-1; 8 nucleotides line up with TRBD1. The CDR3 contains 15 residues. Germline-derived CDR1 and CDR2 are MGHRA and YSYEKL. Trimming cost V 0 bases and J 4 bases; bases outside gene matches: 4.

The CDR3 coding sequence is TGTGCCAGCATATCACAGAGCACAGATACGCAGTATTTT. It codes for CASISQSTDTQYF. This chain links TRBV28 with TRBJ2-3; D remains unclear. V lost 7 bases and J 0 bases, leaving 8 bases between the germline ends. Germline CDR1 reads MDHEN; CDR2 reads SYDVKM. The CDR3 loop spans 13 amino acids.

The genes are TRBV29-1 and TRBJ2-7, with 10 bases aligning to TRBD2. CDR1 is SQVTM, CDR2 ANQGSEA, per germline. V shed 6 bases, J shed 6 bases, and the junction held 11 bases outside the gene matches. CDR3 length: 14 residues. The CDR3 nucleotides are TGCAGCGTCTCCGCCGGGACTAGCGTGCCCGAGCAGTACTTC. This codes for CSVSAGTSVPEQYF.

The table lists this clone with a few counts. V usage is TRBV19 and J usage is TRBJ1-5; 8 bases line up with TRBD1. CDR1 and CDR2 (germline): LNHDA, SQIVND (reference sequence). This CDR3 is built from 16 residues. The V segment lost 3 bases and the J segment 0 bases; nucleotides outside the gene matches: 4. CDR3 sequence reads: CASSIGQGYSNQPQHF. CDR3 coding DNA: TGTGCCAGTAGTATCGGACAGGGCTATAGCAATCAGCCCCAGCATTTT.

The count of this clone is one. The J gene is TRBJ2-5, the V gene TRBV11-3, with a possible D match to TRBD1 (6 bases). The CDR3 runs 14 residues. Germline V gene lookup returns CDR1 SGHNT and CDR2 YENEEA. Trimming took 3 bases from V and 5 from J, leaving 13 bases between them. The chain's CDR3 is CASSLAGVGETQYF. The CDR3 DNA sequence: TGTGCCAGCAGCTTGGCAGGGGTCGGGGAGACCCAGTACTTC.

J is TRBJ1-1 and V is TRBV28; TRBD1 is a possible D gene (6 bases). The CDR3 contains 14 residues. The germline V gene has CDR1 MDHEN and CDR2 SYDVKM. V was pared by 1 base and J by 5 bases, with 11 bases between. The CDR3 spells CASSLSEGGTEAFF. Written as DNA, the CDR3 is TGTGCCAGCAGTTTATCGGAAGGGGGTACTGAAGCTTTCTTT.

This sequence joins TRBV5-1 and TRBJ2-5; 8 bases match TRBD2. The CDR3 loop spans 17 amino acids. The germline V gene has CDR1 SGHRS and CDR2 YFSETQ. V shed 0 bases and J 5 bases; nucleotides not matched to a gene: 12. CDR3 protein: CASSLVRGGGRKETQYF. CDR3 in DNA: TGCGCCAGCAGCTTGGTACGGGGGGGCGGTCGAAAGGAGACCCAGTACTTC.